The clone carrying this T cell receptor beta chain was counted only a few times. Its antigen is still unknown. These donors counted as nominally healthy when sampled, but unrecorded immune exposures were likely. The data are from a study of cytomegalovirus exposure and HLA in healthy donors. PCR used 60 Vbeta primers and 13 Jbeta primers. TCRdb's copy holds only in-frame clones and misses some; the assay was immunoSEQ multiplex PCR. Of more than 90,000 clones in the sample, over 70% were seen once. Points from the study as a whole: Earlier analysis yielded a pattern in which most TCR beta V segments were productive about 87% or about 30% of the time. Later analysis showed TCR association rates varying by HLA locus, highest for DRB1 and lowest for HLA-C. Most CMV-associated TCR beta chains appeared HLA-restricted in a later analysis.

Trimming stripped 5 bases from V and 0 bases from J, with 16 bases between. CDR3 length: 17 residues. CDR1 SGHTA and CDR2 FQGNSA come from the germline V gene. The specimen sequenced was PBMCs. The chain combines TRBV7-2 with TRBJ2-2, with D tentatively TRBD1 (5 bases). The source is a woman between 50 and 59 years old in good health and CMV-seropositive. The CDR3 region has the DNA TGTGCCAGCAGCCCGTCTGGGGCAAGATCGAACACCGGGGAGCTGTTTTTT. As protein: CASSPSGARSNTGELFF.